Following are 14 T cell receptor beta chains from one sample sequenced in a study of T cells expressing NK-cell markers. Reprocessing the 5' RACE reads, TCRdb reports a single entry for every CDR3 protein and omits DNA. The repertoire table contains hundreds of thousands of distinct CDR3 sequences. The sequenced sample was blood T cells: a sorted CD56 or NKG2C T cell subset, CD4+ or CD8+ T cells, or bulk PBMC T cells (not recorded which). Source of these receptors: a man between 18 and 35 years old in good health.

V is TRBV6-1 and J is TRBJ2-1; TCRdb reports TRBD1, a call that lacks DNA to check it against. Germline V gene sequence: CDR1 MNHNS, CDR2 SASEGT. The CDR3 has 16 amino acids. CDR3 residues: CASSERTGPRYNEQFF.

This chain joins TRBV7-9 and TRBJ1-2; the TCRdb call, TRBD1, lacks DNA for checking. CDR3 length: 16 residues. CDR1 is SEHNR and CDR2 is FQNEAQ in the germline V gene (reference sequence). The CDR3 sequence: CASSAVTGVNIYGYTF.

CDR3 in amino acids: CSVEWWTGSFGELFF. The chain carries TRBV29-1 and TRBJ2-2; as DNA is missing, the TRBD1 call by TCRdb cannot be tested. Per germline, CDR1 SQVTM and CDR2 ANQGSEA. This CDR3 spans 15 amino acids.

V gene TRBV3-1 combines with J gene TRBJ1-4; TCRdb calls TRBD1, which cannot be checked without DNA. The germline CDR1 and CDR2 sequences are LGHDT and YNNKEL (reference sequence). The CDR3 length is 14 residues. The CDR3 protein is CASSQRGTVEKLFF.

The chain recombines TRBV7-9 with TRBJ2-5; TCRdb names TRBD1, which stays unverified in the absence of DNA. The CDR3 runs 15 residues. Germline V gives CDR1 SEHNR, CDR2 FQNEAQ (reference sequence). This chain's CDR3 is CASTLLGGAPETQYF.

The chain links TRBV28 to TRBJ2-1; TCRdb's assignment of TRBD1 cannot be checked, as there is no DNA. The length of the CDR3 is 15 residues. Per the germline V gene, CDR1 is MDHEN and CDR2 is SYDVKM. CDR3 protein: CASISRDRGLHEQFF.

The chain recombines TRBV27 with TRBJ2-2; TCRdb names TRBD1, which stays unverified in the absence of DNA. Germline loops: CDR1 MNHEY, CDR2 SMNVEV (reference sequence). The CDR3 consists of 15 residues. CDR3 in amino acids: CASSLRTGRTGELFF.

The chain recombines TRBV20-1 with TRBJ1-3; the D gene TCRdb calls, TRBD1, cannot be checked with no DNA. Germline V gene sequence: CDR1 DFQATT, CDR2 SNEGSKA (reference sequence). The CDR3 is made up of 14 amino acids. CDR3: CSARERWDRATIYF.

V and J are TRBV4-1 and TRBJ1-2; without DNA, the TCRdb call of TRBD1 cannot be checked. There are 16 residues in the CDR3. Germline CDR1 MGHRA, CDR2 YSYEKL. CDR3 protein: CASRPWTGENGYGYTF.

The chain links TRBV6-2 or TRBV6-3 to TRBJ2-1; the TRBD1 assignment by TCRdb is unverifiable without DNA. From germline, CDR1 is MNHEY and CDR2 SVGEGT. This CDR3 has 20 residues. The CDR3 spells CASSYRPLRDRGESYNEQFF.

The rearrangement links TRBV5-6 to TRBJ2-1; TCRdb's D gene call, TRBD1, goes unchecked for lack of DNA. This CDR3 is built from 18 residues. Germline assignment: CDR1 SGHDT and CDR2 YYEEEE. CDR3 region: CASRHGEGATSRDNEQFF.

The chain employs TRBV29-1 and TRBJ2-3; TCRdb names TRBD2, which stays unverified in the absence of DNA. This CDR3 has 13 residues. Germline CDR1 and CDR2: SQVTM and ANQGSEA. This chain's CDR3 is CSLEGLATDTQYF.

The chain employs TRBV12-3 or TRBV12-4 and TRBJ2-3; without DNA, the TCRdb call of TRBD1 cannot be checked. CDR3 length: 14 amino acids. The CDR3 spells CASSGTSTTDTQYF.

The chain couples TRBV27 to TRBJ2-3; without DNA, the TCRdb call of TRBD2 cannot be checked. The germline gives CDR1 MNHEY, CDR2 SMNVEV (reference sequence). This CDR3 has 16 amino acids. This CDR3 reads CASRAHLGKSTDTQYF.